Below, one T cell receptor (beta chain) is given with its context. Time point noted: patch test 3, about 24 weeks after DPC sensitization. The treatment is: therapeutic diphenylcyclopropenone sensitization with weekly scalp DPC. The CDR3 consists of 16 residues. J was trimmed by 4 bases and V by 4 bases; bases with no gene match: 10. The germline gives CDR1 LGHDT, CDR2 YNNKEL (reference sequence). The data stem from a study of human T cells and chemical hapten exposure. A single record per CDR3 protein comes from TCRdb applying MiXCR to the RACE reads. This repertoire shows fewer than 55,000 distinct CDR3 sequences, approximately 9.9% found once; its top ten account for around a sixth.

The input for sequencing was whole blood, taken in connection with sensitization to the hapten diphenylcyclopropenone (DPC). The TCR was taken from a middle-aged woman with alopecia areata. Some clones in this sample may be carry-over from other donors' samples. The chain links TRBV3-1 to TRBJ2-4; 7 nucleotides line up with TRBD1. The CDR3 nucleotides are TGTGCCAGCAGCCCACCGGGACAGCAAAAGAAAAACATTCAGTACTTC. It yields the protein CASSPPGQQKKNIQYF. The entire variable domain, with the rest obtained from reference TRBV3-1 and TRBJ2-4, is as follows: DTAVSQTPKYLVTQMGNDKSIKCEQNLGHDTMYWYKQDSKKFLKIMFSYNNKELIINETVPNRFSPKSPDKAHLNLHINSLELGDSAVYFCASSPPGQQKKNIQYFGAGTRLSVL.